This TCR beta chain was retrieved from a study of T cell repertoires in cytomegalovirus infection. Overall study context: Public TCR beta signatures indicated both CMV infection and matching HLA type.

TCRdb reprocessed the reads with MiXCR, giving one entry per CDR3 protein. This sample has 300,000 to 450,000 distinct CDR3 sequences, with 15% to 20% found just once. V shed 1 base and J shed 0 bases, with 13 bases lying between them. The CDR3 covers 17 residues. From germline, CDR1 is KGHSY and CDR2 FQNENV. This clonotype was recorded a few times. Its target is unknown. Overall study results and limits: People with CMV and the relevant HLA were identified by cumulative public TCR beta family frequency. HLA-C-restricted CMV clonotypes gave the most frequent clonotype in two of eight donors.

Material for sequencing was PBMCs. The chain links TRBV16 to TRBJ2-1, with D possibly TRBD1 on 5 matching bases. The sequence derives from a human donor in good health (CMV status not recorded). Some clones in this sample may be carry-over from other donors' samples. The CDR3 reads CASSQLGVFSSYNEQFF. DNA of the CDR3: TGTGCCAGCAGCCAATTAGGGGTCTTTAGCTCCTACAATGAGCAGTTCTTC. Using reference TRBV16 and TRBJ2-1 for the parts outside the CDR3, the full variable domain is GEEVAQTPKHLVRGEGQKAKLYCAPIKGHSYVFWYQQVLKNEFKFLISFQNENVFDETGMPKERFSAKCLPNSPCSLEIQATKLEDSAVYFCASSQLGVFSSYNEQFFGPGTRLTVL.